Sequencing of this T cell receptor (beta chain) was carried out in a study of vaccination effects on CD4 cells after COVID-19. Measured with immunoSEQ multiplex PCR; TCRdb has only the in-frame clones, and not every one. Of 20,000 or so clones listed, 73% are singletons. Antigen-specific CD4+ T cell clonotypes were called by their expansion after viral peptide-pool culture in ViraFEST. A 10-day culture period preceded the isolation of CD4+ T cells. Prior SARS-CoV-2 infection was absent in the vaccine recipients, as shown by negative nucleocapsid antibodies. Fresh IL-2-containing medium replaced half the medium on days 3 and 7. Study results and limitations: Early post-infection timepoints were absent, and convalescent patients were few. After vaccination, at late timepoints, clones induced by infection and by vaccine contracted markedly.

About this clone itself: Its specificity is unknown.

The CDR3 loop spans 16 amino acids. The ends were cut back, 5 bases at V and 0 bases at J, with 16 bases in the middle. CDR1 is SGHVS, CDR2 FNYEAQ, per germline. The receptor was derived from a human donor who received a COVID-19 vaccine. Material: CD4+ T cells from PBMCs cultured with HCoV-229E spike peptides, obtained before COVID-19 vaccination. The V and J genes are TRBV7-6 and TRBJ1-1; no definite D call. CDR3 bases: TGTGCCAGCAGCGCAGGACGGACGATTATGAACACTGAAGCTTTCTTT. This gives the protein CASSAGRTIMNTEAFF.